This T cell receptor (beta chain) was sequenced during a study of blood T cells in healthy people across ages. Sample-barcoded 5' priming and a J-beta primer mix drove a second PCR of about 6 to 12 cycles. Each CDR3 protein gets one entry after TCRdb re-called the 5' RACE reads with MiXCR. Of about 780,000 distinct CDR3 sequences in the sample, 35% to 50% were seen once. Healthy Russian Caucasian donors spanned ages roughly 6 to 100 years. Looked up from germline, CDR1 is SGHTA and CDR2 is FQGNSA. This CDR3 has 15 residues. V was pared by 5 bases and J by 5 bases, with 9 bases of the junction left unmatched.

Sequenced material: blood. This TCR was sampled from an elderly man in good health. The chain uses TRBV7-2 and TRBJ1-5, with 7 bases fitting TRBD1. The CDR3 region has the DNA TGTGCCAGCAGCCTAAGGACAGGTGGGGATCAGCCCCAGCATTTT. Encoded protein: CASSLRTGGDQPQHF.